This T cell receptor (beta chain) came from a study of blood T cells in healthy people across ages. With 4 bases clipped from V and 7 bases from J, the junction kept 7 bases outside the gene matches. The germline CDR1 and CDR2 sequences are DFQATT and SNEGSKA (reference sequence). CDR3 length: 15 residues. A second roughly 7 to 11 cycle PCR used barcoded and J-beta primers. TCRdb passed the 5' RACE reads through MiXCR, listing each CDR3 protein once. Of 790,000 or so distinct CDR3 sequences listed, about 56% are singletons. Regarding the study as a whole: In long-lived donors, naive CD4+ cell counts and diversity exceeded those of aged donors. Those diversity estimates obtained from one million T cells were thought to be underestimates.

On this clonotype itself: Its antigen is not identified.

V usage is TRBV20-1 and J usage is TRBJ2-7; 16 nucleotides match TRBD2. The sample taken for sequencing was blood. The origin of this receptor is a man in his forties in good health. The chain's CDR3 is CSATGLAGGYNEQYF. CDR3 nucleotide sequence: TGCAGTGCTACGGGACTAGCGGGAGGGTACAATGAGCAGTACTTC.